These 10 T cell receptor beta chains originate from one sample sequenced in a study of control samples from healthy donors and cancer patients (dated by TCRdb to about 2020). Library prep was done by the immunoSEQ multiplex PCR assay. What TCRdb holds here is the immuneACCESS table cut down to in-frame rearrangements. Part of the clones is not present; checked against another copy, under half of the missing clones reflect an unresolved V gene, and the others are unexplained. The sample's table covers some 190,000 clones. Together, the top ten hold under 2.5% of the sample. Sequenced sample: blood. The receptor source for this set is a woman aged 30 to 39 in good health.

The V call is TRBV2, the J call TRBJ2-7, with 12 bases aligning to TRBD2. The CDR3 loop spans 14 amino acids. Germline-derived CDR1 and CDR2 are SNHLY and FYNNEI. The J segment lost 4 bases and the V segment lost 6 bases, leaving 4 bases of the junction unmatched. In nucleotides, the CDR3 is TGTGCCAGCAGATGGACTAGCGGGGTTTACGAGCAGTACTTC. It specifies CASRWTSGVYEQYF.

V gene TRBV3-1 (or the pseudogene TRBV3-2) combines with J gene TRBJ1-6; weak D call: TRBD1 (5 bases). This CDR3 spans 15 amino acids. Trimming removed 5 bases at V and 7 bases at J, with 15 bases between. The germline gives CDR1 LGHDT, CDR2 YNNKEL (reference sequence). CDR3 region: CASSNSGGGNSPLHF. CDR3 DNA sequence: TGTGCCAGCAGCAACTCCGGGGGGGGAAATTCACCCCTCCACTTT.

The V call is TRBV10-1, the J call TRBJ2-7; TRBD1 is a possible D gene (5 bases). Germline V gives CDR1 WNHNN, CDR2 SYGVQD (reference sequence). V dropped 0 bases and J dropped 1 base, with 13 bases sitting between them. CDR3 length: 16 residues. The chain's CDR3 is CASSESRRGGSYEQYF. CDR3 DNA: TGCGCCAGCAGTGAGTCGCGTAGGGGCGGATCCTACGAGCAGTACTTC.

This sequence joins TRBV10-1 and TRBJ1-6, with D tentatively TRBD1 (6 bases). The CDR3 spans 13 residues. V was clipped by 5 bases and J by 9 bases, with 11 bases between them. Per the germline V gene, CDR1 is WNHNN and CDR2 is SYGVQD (reference sequence). Written as DNA, the CDR3 is TGCGCCAGCAGTAAGGACAGCGTTTCACCCCTCCACTTT. It is translated as CASSKDSVSPLHF.

The chain employs TRBV9 and TRBJ1-2, with D possibly TRBD1 on 6 matching bases. The germline gives CDR1 SGDLS, CDR2 YYNGEE. Trimming removed 3 bases from V and 4 bases from J, with 19 bases in between. This CDR3 is 16 amino acids long. The CDR3 sequence is CASSAKSRGESYGYTF. DNA for the CDR3: TGTGCCAGCAGCGCAAAAAGCAGGGGCGAGAGCTATGGCTACACCTTC.

V usage is TRBV18 and J usage is TRBJ2-1, with D perhaps TRBD1 or TRBD2 (5 bases each). Germline V gene data show CDR1 as KGHSH and CDR2 as LQKENI. V shed 5 bases and J shed 12 bases, with 26 bases lying between them. The CDR3 length is 16 residues. CDR3 amino acids: CASSSPGTLTSGGQFF. The CDR3 region has the DNA TGTGCCAGCTCAAGTCCCGGGACGCTTACCAGTGGCGGGCAGTTCTTC.

The chain is built from TRBV15 and TRBJ2-3, with 7 bases aligning to TRBD1. In germline, CDR1 is LNHNV, CDR2 YYDKDF (reference sequence). The CDR3 has 15 residues. The V gene end was trimmed by 1 base and the J gene end by 6 bases; junction bases not matched to a gene: 7. The CDR3 spells CATSRVKRGRDTQYF. The CDR3 region has the DNA TGTGCCACCAGCAGAGTAAAGAGGGGGCGGGATACGCAGTATTTT.

The V and J genes are TRBV18 and TRBJ2-2; D is possibly TRBD2 (5 bases). The germline V and J ends were trimmed by 6 bases and 5 bases, with 13 bases remaining between them. The CDR3 has 14 residues. Germline lookup yields CDR1 KGHSH and CDR2 LQKENI. CDR3 region: CASSRWTVTGELFF. The DNA for the CDR3 is TGTGCCAGCTCCCGTTGGACTGTTACCGGGGAGCTGTTTTTT. Looking up the rest from reference TRBV18 and TRBJ2-2 gives the full variable domain: NAGVMQNPRHLVRRRGQEARLRCSPMKGHSHVYWYRQLPEEGLKFMVYLQKENIIDESGMPKERFSAEFPKEGPSILRIQQVVRGDSAAYFCASSRWTVTGELFFGEGSRLTVL.

This chain links TRBV30 with TRBJ2-1; the D is unclear. The CDR3 loop spans 11 amino acids. In germline, CDR1 is GTSNPN, CDR2 SVGIG (reference sequence). Trimming pared 2 bases from V and 6 bases from J, leaving 5 bases between. CDR3 in DNA: TGTGCCTGGAGTTGGGGCAATGAGCAGTTCTTC. Translated: CAWSWGNEQFF.

J is TRBJ2-1 and V is TRBV7-9, with TRBD2 matching over 9 bases. CDR3 length: 14 amino acids. Trimming cost V 5 bases and J 9 bases; bases outside gene matches: 8. The germline V gene encodes CDR1 SEHNR and CDR2 FQNEAQ (reference sequence). Written as DNA, the CDR3 is TGTGCCAGCAGCCGTTCGCGGGGGGGCTTTGAGCAGTTCTTC. The encoded protein is CASSRSRGGFEQFF.